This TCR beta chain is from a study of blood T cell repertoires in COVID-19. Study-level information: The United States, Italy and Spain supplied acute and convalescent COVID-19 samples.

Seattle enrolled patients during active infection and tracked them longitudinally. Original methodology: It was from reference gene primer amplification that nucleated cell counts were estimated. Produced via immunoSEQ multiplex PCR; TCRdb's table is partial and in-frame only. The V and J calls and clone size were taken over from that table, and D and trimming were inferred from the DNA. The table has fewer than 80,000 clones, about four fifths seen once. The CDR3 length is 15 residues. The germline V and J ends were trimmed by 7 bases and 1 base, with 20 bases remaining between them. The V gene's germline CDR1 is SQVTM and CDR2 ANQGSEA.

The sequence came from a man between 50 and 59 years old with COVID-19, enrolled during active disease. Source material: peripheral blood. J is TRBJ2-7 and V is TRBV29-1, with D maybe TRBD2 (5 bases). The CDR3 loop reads CSAGGGGGLSYEQYF. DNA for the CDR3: TGCAGCGCAGGAGGTGGCGGAGGCTTGTCCTACGAGCAGTACTTC.